One sample yielded the 5 T cell receptor beta chains listed below, sequenced in a study of blood T cell repertoires in COVID-19 (TCRdb year 2020). The receptor library was made with the immunoSEQ multiplex PCR assay. What TCRdb holds here is the immuneACCESS table cut down to in-frame rearrangements. Part of the clones is not present; checked against another copy, under half of the missing clones reflect an unresolved V gene, and the others are unexplained. The sample profile shows more than 120,000 clones; approximately 87% of them were found once. Together, the top ten hold roughly 3.7% of the sample. Sample: PBMCs or T cells enriched from blood (not recorded which). The receptors were sampled from a middle-aged man in a cohort exposed to, infected with or recovered from COVID-19 (not recorded which).

The genes are TRBV10-3 and TRBJ1-2, with TRBD1 matching 8 bases. V trimming: 7 bases; J trimming: 4 bases; junction bases outside the gene matches: 5. The CDR3 has 13 amino acids. Germline V gives CDR1 ENHRY, CDR2 SYGVKD. The CDR3 here is CAITGQGAYGYTF. The CDR3 coding sequence is TGTGCCATCACAGGCCAGGGGGCCTATGGCTACACCTTC.

This clone appeared a single time. The chain has TRBV7-8 and TRBJ1-5, with TRBD1 matching 9 bases. CDR1 is SGHVS and CDR2 is FQNEAQ in the germline V gene. With V trimmed by 5 bases and J by 4 bases, 12 bases remained unmatched. The CDR3 runs 17 residues. CDR3 sequence: CASSPLSGQGWNQPQHF. DNA for the CDR3: TGTGCCAGCAGCCCGCTATCCGGACAGGGGTGGAATCAGCCCCAGCATTTT.

This clone was found a few times. V usage is TRBV11-2 and J usage is TRBJ1-2; unclear D gene. CDR1 and CDR2 (germline): SGHAT, FQNNGV. CDR3 length: 13 amino acids. V gave up 5 bases and J gave up 0 bases, with 7 bases separating them. CDR3 loop: CASSPGANYGYTF. The CDR3 nucleotides read TGTGCCAGCAGCCCCGGAGCTAACTATGGCTACACCTTC. The full variable domain, with the rest looked up from reference TRBV11-2 and TRBJ1-2, is EAGVAQSPRYKIIEKRQSVAFWCNPISGHATLYWYQQILGQGPKLLIQFQNNGVVDDSQLPKDRFSAERLKGVDSTLKIQPAKLEDSAVYLCASSPGANYGYTFGSGTRLTVV.

The rearrangement links TRBV28 to TRBJ2-7; 7 nucleotides match TRBD2. The CDR3 has 15 amino acids. Losses at the gene ends were 8 bases for V and 3 bases for J; bases not matched to a gene: 13. Germline V gene lookup returns CDR1 MDHEN and CDR2 SYDVKM. CDR3 sequence: CASLAWEAGNYEQYF. In DNA, the CDR3 is TGTGCCAGCCTTGCGTGGGAAGCGGGAAACTACGAGCAGTACTTC.

V gene TRBV6-5 combines with J gene TRBJ2-7; 10 positions agree with TRBD1. After removal of 4 bases from V and 5 bases from J, the junction contained 8 bases not matched to a gene. This CDR3 region has 15 residues. Per the germline V gene, CDR1 is MNHEY and CDR2 is SVGAGI. The CDR3 DNA reads TGTGCCAGCAGTTGGCAGGACAGGGGGATCCACGAGCAGTACTTC. This codes for CASSWQDRGIHEQYF.